This T cell receptor beta chain was recovered during a study of neoadjuvant nivolumab and ipilimumab in lung cancer (dated by TCRdb to about 2020). A note on the overall study: In the NEOSTAR trial, nivolumab was administered intravenously at 3 mg/kg on days 1, 15 and 29, and the combination arm also received ipilimumab 1 mg/kg on day 1 only. The major pathologic response (MPR) rate in the intention-to-treat population in each study arm was designated as the primary trial endpoint. Of the 45 or so patients with operable NSCLC treated in the trial, 23 were randomized to nivolumab monotherapy and some 21 to nivolumab plus ipilimumab. TCR repertoires in pretherapy (baseline) peripheral blood were compared with TCR repertoires in tumors resected at surgery after neoadjuvant immune checkpoint blockade. Matched pretherapy and resected tumor pairs were analyzed for seven patients, of whom four received nivolumab and three received nivolumab plus ipilimumab.

Library creation used the immunoSEQ multiplex PCR assay. Under the source paper's analysis protocol: Repertoires were summarized in terms of richness and clonality, and significantly expanded and contracted clones between pre- and post-therapy samples were identified. The table was pulled from immuneACCESS by TCRdb, which kept in-frame rearrangements only. Such tables lose some clones; where checked, under half of the loss comes from unresolved V genes, and the rest has no known cause. Clone size and V and J calls were adopted from that table, with D and trimming inferred from the DNA. The sample includes 2,500 to 3,500 clones, with roughly 88% observed a single time. The ten largest make up around 0.82% of the sample. Results and caveats for the whole study, not just this receptor: No significant correlation was found between TCR clonality and pathologic tumor regression, and only a single major-pathologic-response sample was available for the analysis of TCR clonality versus pathologic tumor regression. A positive correlation was observed between pretherapy blood TCR richness and richness in tumors resected after neoadjuvant therapy (Spearman R ~ 0.8). A small number of samples was subjected to TCR sequencing. From pretherapy to surgery, tumor T-cell richness and clonality increased in three of three dual-therapy tumors but in only two of four nivolumab-treated tumors. Compared with tumor-adjacent uninvolved lung, resected tumors had greater TCR richness and clonality, and increases showed up in more of the dual-therapy-treated tumors.

Read against the paper, the sample's time point label means: at surgical resection after neoadjuvant nivolumab +/- ipilimumab. Samples came from the phase 2 randomized NEOSTAR trial, which tested neoadjuvant nivolumab or nivolumab plus ipilimumab followed by surgery in operable NSCLC. Per the germline V gene, WSHSY is the CDR1 and SAAADI is the CDR2. Trimming costs V 6 bases and J 1 base, and their ends lie 10 bases apart. Measured from the cysteine to the phenylalanine, the CDR3 is 13 residues long. Only CDR3 DNA is held: 39 bases, read in frame from base 1. Of note for this clone: Which antigen it targets is not known. No clone much larger than this one lies a single base away; base qualities are absent.

This specimen consisted of tumor tissue, obtained after neoadjuvant nivolumab, alone or with ipilimumab, at or shortly before surgery. The chain was built from TRBV10-2 and TRBJ2-7, with TRBD2 perhaps the D gene, on 6 matching bases. The receptor comes from an adult with non-small cell lung cancer. CDR3 sequence: CASSGSSSYEQYF. The sequence in DNA is TGCGCCAGCAGCGGGAGTTCATCCTACGAGCAGTACTTC.